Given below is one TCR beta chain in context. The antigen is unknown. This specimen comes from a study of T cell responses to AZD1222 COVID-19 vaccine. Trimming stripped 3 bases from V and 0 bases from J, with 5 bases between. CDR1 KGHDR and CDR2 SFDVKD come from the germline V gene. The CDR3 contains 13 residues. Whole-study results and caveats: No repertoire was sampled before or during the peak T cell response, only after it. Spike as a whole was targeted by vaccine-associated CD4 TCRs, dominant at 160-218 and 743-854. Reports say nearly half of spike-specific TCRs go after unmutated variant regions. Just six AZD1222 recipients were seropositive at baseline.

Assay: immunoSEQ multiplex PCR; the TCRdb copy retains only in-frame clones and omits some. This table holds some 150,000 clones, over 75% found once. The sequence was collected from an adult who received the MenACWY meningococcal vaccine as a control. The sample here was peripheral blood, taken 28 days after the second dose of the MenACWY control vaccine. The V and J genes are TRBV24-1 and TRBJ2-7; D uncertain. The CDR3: CATSDGSSYEQYF. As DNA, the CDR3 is TGTGCCACCAGTGATGGCAGCTCCTACGAGCAGTACTTC.